These T cell receptor beta chains were read from a single sample in a study of OX40 agonist ivuxolimab in advanced cancers. The table came from immunoSEQ multiplex PCR; TCRdb's copy has only in-frame clones and leaves some out. Of 55,000 to 70,000 clones detected, roughly 89% appear once; the ten largest clones hold around 1.1%. The sequencing here drew on CD4+ or CD8+ T cells sorted from blood, taken in a trial of the OX40 agonist ivuxolimab. Receptor source: an adult with an advanced solid tumor such as melanoma, head and neck, liver or kidney cancer. Each CDR3 is given with its conserved first and last residue. D genes are given only for firm matches. Clone size appears in some rows only: once, few, many, or a class for an expanded clone.

j_call: TRBJ1-5; d_call: .; clone_size: .; v_call: TRBV4-1; cdr3_length: 14; cdr3_aa: CASSQFGRDQPQHF; cdr3_nt: TGCGCCAGCAGCCAGTTTGGTCGGGATCAGCCCCAGCATTTT
j_call: TRBJ1-1; d_call: .; clone_size: once; v_call: TRBV11-2; cdr3_length: 15; cdr3_aa: CASSPNPGTGTEAFF; cdr3_nt: TGTGCCAGCAGCCCCAACCCAGGGACCGGGACTGAAGCTTTCTTT
j_call: TRBJ1-1; d_call: .; clone_size: .; v_call: TRBV5-4; cdr3_length: 16; cdr3_aa: CASSSTGTGKSAEAFF; cdr3_nt: TGTGCCAGCAGCTCAACGGGGACGGGAAAGAGCGCTGAAGCTTTCTTT
j_call: TRBJ2-1; d_call: TRBD1; clone_size: .; v_call: TRBV10-3; cdr3_length: 13; cdr3_aa: CAIRMDRGNEQFF; cdr3_nt: TGTGCCATCAGGATGGACAGGGGGAATGAGCAGTTCTTC
j_call: TRBJ2-4; d_call: .; clone_size: .; v_call: TRBV18; cdr3_length: 16; cdr3_aa: CASSPLSELAKNIQYF; cdr3_nt: TGTGCCAGCTCACCGCTTTCAGAACTAGCCAAAAACATTCAGTACTTC
j_call: TRBJ2-2; d_call: TRBD1; clone_size: .; v_call: TRBV30; cdr3_length: 14; cdr3_aa: CAGGQGANTGELFF; cdr3_nt: TGTGCCGGCGGGCAGGGGGCGAACACCGGGGAGCTGTTTTTT
j_call: TRBJ1-1; d_call: .; clone_size: .; v_call: TRBV18; cdr3_length: 12; cdr3_aa: CASSPPNTEAFF; cdr3_nt: TGTGCCAGCTCACCCCCGAACACTGAAGCTTTCTTT
j_call: TRBJ1-6; d_call: .; clone_size: .; v_call: TRBV5-1; cdr3_length: 15; cdr3_aa: CASSLGGSAASPLHF; cdr3_nt: TGCGCCAGCAGCTTGGGAGGTTCGGCAGCTTCACCCCTCCACTTT
j_call: TRBJ1-1; d_call: TRBD1; clone_size: .; v_call: TRBV5-1; cdr3_length: 15; cdr3_aa: CASSRRQGAYTEAFF; cdr3_nt: TGCGCCAGCAGCAGGAGACAGGGGGCATACACTGAAGCTTTCTTT
j_call: TRBJ2-7; d_call: TRBD2; clone_size: few; v_call: TRBV5-4; cdr3_length: 16; cdr3_aa: CASSPGLAGGSYEQYF; cdr3_nt: TGTGCCAGCAGCCCCGGACTAGCGGGGGGTTCCTACGAGCAGTACTTC
j_call: TRBJ1-5; d_call: TRBD1; clone_size: .; v_call: TRBV19; cdr3_length: 15; cdr3_aa: CASSIGQAANQPQHF; cdr3_nt: TGTGCCAGTAGTATCGGACAGGCAGCCAATCAGCCCCAGCATTTT
j_call: TRBJ2-2; d_call: TRBD2; clone_size: few; v_call: TRBV19; cdr3_length: 14; cdr3_aa: CASSQGLASGELFF; cdr3_nt: TGTGCCAGCTCCCAGGGACTAGCGTCCGGGGAGCTGTTTTTT
j_call: TRBJ1-5; d_call: TRBD1; clone_size: .; v_call: TRBV19; cdr3_length: 17; cdr3_aa: CASSIHGQAESNQPQHF; cdr3_nt: TGTGCCAGTAGTATTCACGGACAGGCCGAGAGCAATCAGCCCCAGCATTTT
j_call: TRBJ2-3; d_call: .; clone_size: .; v_call: TRBV2; cdr3_length: 15; cdr3_aa: CASSDQGRGTDTQYF; cdr3_nt: TGTGCCAGCAGTGACCAGGGGAGGGGCACAGATACGCAGTATTTT
j_call: TRBJ1-3; d_call: .; clone_size: .; v_call: TRBV7-2; cdr3_length: 13; cdr3_aa: CASGGGPGNTIYF; cdr3_nt: TGTGCCAGCGGCGGCGGTCCTGGAAACACCATATATTTT
j_call: TRBJ2-3; d_call: .; clone_size: once; v_call: TRBV6-1; cdr3_length: 13; cdr3_aa: CASSEQGGDTQYF; cdr3_nt: TGTGCCAGCAGTGAACAGGGTGGGGATACGCAGTATTTT
j_call: TRBJ1-2; d_call: TRBD1; clone_size: .; v_call: TRBV5-8; cdr3_length: 18; cdr3_aa: CASSLGLNHWTGGDGYTF; cdr3_nt: TGTGCCAGCAGCTTGGGGCTTAACCACTGGACAGGCGGGGATGGCTACACCTTC
j_call: TRBJ2-1; d_call: .; clone_size: .; v_call: TRBV5-4; cdr3_length: 12; cdr3_aa: CASSFLSNEQFF; cdr3_nt: TGTGCCAGCAGCTTTTTGAGTAATGAGCAGTTCTTC
j_call: TRBJ2-3; d_call: .; clone_size: .; v_call: TRBV19; cdr3_length: 17; cdr3_aa: CASSPLRPLEGTDTQYF; cdr3_nt: TGTGCCAGTAGTCCCCTGAGGCCCCTTGAAGGCACAGATACGCAGTATTTT
j_call: TRBJ2-1; d_call: TRBD2; clone_size: .; v_call: TRBV5-1; cdr3_length: 18; cdr3_aa: CASSSLLAGGSSYNEQFF; cdr3_nt: TGCGCCAGCAGCTCGTTACTAGCGGGGGGGAGCTCCTACAATGAGCAGTTCTTC
j_call: TRBJ2-5; d_call: .; clone_size: .; v_call: TRBV28; cdr3_length: 14; cdr3_aa: CASSFLGLQETQYF; cdr3_nt: TGTGCCAGCAGTTTTTTGGGACTCCAAGAGACCCAGTACTTC
j_call: TRBJ2-3; d_call: TRBD1; clone_size: few; v_call: TRBV9; cdr3_length: 15; cdr3_aa: CASSVGTGSADTQYF; cdr3_nt: TGTGCCAGCAGCGTAGGGACAGGGAGCGCCGATACGCAGTATTTT